The sequence of this T cell receptor beta chain was determined in a study of cytomegalovirus exposure and HLA in healthy donors. Primers included in the PCR were 60 Vbeta and 13 Jbeta primers. Assay: immunoSEQ multiplex PCR; the TCRdb copy retains only in-frame clones and omits some. The sample holds approximately 150,000 clones, roughly four fifths seen once. The germline gives CDR1 LNHDA, CDR2 SQIVND (reference sequence). This CDR3 region has 13 residues. Trimming removed 4 bases from V and 11 bases from J, with 15 bases in between. The source of this sequence is a man aged 45-65 years in good health and CMV-seropositive. The sequenced sample was PBMCs. The chain has TRBV19 and TRBJ2-1; D perhaps matches TRBD2 (6 bases). The CDR3 is CASSTDGRGKQFF. The CDR3 nucleotides are TGTGCCAGTAGTACGGACGGTCGGGGGAAGCAGTTCTTC.